The clone carrying this T cell receptor beta chain was found a few times. The source of the sample is a study of response to subunit inactivated influenza vaccine. From the RT-PCR reads, TCRdb called clonotypes with MiXCR, one entry per CDR3 protein. Among about 540,000 distinct CDR3 sequences listed, approximately 20% were seen once. With V trimmed by 7 bases and J by 10 bases, 15 bases remained unmatched. Looked up from germline, CDR1 is DFQATT and CDR2 is SNEGSKA (reference sequence). This CDR3 region has 14 residues. The sample was also linked to a second study, of T cells expressing NK-cell markers. According to that study: Beta-chain TCR cDNA was generated via 5'RACE template switching with UMIs. Sorted CD3+CD56-NKG2C+, CD3+CD56+NKG2C+ and CD3+CD56+NKG2C- T cells supplied the TCR beta repertoires. HCMV seropositivity marked seven of the eight sequenced donors; one was seronegative. About 6 donors had dominant NKG2C+ clonotypes that comprised about 1.0-7.0% of their CD8+ T cells. The same clonotypes also predominated in the CD3+CD56-NKG2C+ fraction of a handful of donors.

The chain joins TRBV20-1 to TRBJ1-4; the match to TRBD1 covers 7 bases. The sequences come from CD4+ T cells sorted from PBMCs, collected roughly 13 days after vaccination. The clonotype originates from a man aged 45-65 years who received an inactivated influenza vaccine. CDR3 bases: TGCAGTGTTCCTGAGGGGGCCCACAGGGGAAAACTGTTTTTT. Protein: CSVPEGAHRGKLFF.